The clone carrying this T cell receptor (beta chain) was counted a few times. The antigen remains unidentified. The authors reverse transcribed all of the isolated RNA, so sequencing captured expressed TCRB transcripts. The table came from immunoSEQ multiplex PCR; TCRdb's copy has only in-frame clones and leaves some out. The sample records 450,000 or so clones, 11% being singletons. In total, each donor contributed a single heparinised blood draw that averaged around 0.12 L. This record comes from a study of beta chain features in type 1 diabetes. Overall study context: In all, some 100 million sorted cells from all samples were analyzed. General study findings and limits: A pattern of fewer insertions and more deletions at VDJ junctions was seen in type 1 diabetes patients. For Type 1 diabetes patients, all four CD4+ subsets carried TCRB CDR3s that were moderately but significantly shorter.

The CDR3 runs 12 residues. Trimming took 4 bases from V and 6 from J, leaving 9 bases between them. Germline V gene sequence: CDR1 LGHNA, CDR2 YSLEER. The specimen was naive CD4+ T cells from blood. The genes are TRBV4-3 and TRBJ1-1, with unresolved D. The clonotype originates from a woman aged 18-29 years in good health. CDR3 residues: CASSRTDSEAFF. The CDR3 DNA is TGCGCCAGCAGCCGAACTGATTCTGAAGCTTTCTTT.